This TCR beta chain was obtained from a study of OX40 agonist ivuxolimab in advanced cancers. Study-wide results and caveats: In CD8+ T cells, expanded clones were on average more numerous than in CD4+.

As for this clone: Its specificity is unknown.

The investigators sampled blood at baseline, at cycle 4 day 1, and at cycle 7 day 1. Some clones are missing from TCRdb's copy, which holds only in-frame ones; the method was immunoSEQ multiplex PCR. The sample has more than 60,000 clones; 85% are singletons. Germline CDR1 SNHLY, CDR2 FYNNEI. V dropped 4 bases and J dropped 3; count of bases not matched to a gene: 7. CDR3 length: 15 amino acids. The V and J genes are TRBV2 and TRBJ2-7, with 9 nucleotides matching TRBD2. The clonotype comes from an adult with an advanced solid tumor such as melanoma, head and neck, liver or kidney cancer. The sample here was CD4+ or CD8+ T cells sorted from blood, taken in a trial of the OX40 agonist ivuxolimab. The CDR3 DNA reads TGTGCCAGCAGTGGTTGGCTAGCGGGACTCTACGAGCAGTACTTC. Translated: CASSGWLAGLYEQYF.